Each of the 24 T cell receptor beta chains below was sequenced from the same sample in a study of shared clonotypes between healthy human individuals. TCRdb keeps only in-frame clones here, not all; method: immunoSEQ multiplex PCR. The table has about 800,000 clones, 90% to 98% seen once. CD45RO negativity and positive selection for CCR7 defined naive CD8 cells, a population that excluded terminally differentiated effector memory CD45RA+ cells. Sequencing was carried out using naive CD8+ T cells sorted from blood. The source is a man younger than 40 in good health.

The chain has TRBV6-5 and TRBJ2-1; D is perhaps TRBD1 or TRBD2 (5 bases each). This CDR3 contains 13 residues. Trimming took off 3 bases at V and 8 bases at J, with 11 bases between the two ends. The germline gives CDR1 MNHEY, CDR2 SVGAGI. This CDR3 reads CASSYEGLDEQFF. The CDR3 DNA follows: TGTGCCAGCAGTTATGAGGGGCTCGATGAGCAGTTCTTC.

On this clone itself: Within the sample, other DNA sequences also encode this same CDR3. This chain connects TRBV7-9 to TRBJ2-2; tentatively, D is TRBD1 (5 bases). V was cut by 5 bases and J by 4 bases, with 14 bases left in between. Looked up from germline, CDR1 is SEHNR and CDR2 is FQNEAQ (reference sequence). The CDR3 spans 15 residues. CDR3 coding DNA: TGTGCCAGCAGCCTATCGCCTAGGGGCACCGGGGAGCTGTTTTTT. It specifies CASSLSPRGTGELFF.

This sequence joins TRBV7-9 and TRBJ2-2; 7 bases are shared with TRBD2. V was pared by 4 bases and J by 2 bases, with 10 bases of the junction left unmatched. Germline CDR1 reads SEHNR; CDR2 reads FQNEAQ (reference sequence). The length of the CDR3 is 17 residues. Written as DNA, the CDR3 is TGTGCCAGCAGCTCGAGTCCCGGGACTATTAACACCGGGGAGCTGTTTTTT. Translation gives CASSSSPGTINTGELFF.

The chain employs TRBV7-6 and TRBJ1-3; TRBD1 might be the D (5 bases). Germline V CDR1 and CDR2: SGHVS, FNYEAQ. This CDR3 is 17 amino acids long. Deletions cut 0 bases from V and 2 bases from J, with 14 bases between. DNA for the CDR3: TGTGCCAGCAGCTTAGCGGCGGGGCCAGGGCCTGGAAACACCATATATTTT. Translation gives CASSLAAGPGPGNTIYF.

The CDR3 loop reads CASIDGTYEQYF. The CDR3 DNA reads TGTGCCAGCATAGACGGGACCTACGAGCAGTACTTC. This sequence joins TRBV2 and TRBJ2-7; D possibly corresponds to TRBD2 (5 bases). Looked up from germline, CDR1 is SNHLY and CDR2 is FYNNEI. The CDR3 is made up of 12 amino acids. V was cut by 7 bases and J by 2 bases, with 9 bases left in between.

With regard to this clone: This sample includes further DNA sequences coding for the same CDR3. V is TRBV7-6 and J is TRBJ2-7; tentatively, D is TRBD2 (5 bases). The CDR3 has 13 amino acids. V lost 1 base, J lost 3 bases, and 7 bases lay in between. Looked up from germline, CDR1 is SGHVS and CDR2 is FNYEAQ. Here the CDR3 reads CASSLGGFYEQYF. CDR3 nucleotide sequence: TGTGCCAGCAGCTTAGGCGGGTTCTACGAGCAGTACTTC.

This rearrangement joins TRBV2 to TRBJ1-1; tentative D call: TRBD1 (6 bases). Germline CDR1 and CDR2: SNHLY and FYNNEI. V was clipped by 6 bases and J by 7 bases, with 12 bases between them. The length of the CDR3 is 12 residues. For the CDR3, the DNA is TGTGCCAGCAGGGCCCCGACAGGTGAAGCTTTCTTT. Translating gives CASRAPTGEAFF.

The chain couples TRBV9 to TRBJ2-1; the D is unclear. Trimming shortened V by 3 bases and J by 12 bases, and 16 bases separated the two germline ends. This CDR3 is built from 13 residues. Germline lookup yields CDR1 SGDLS and CDR2 YYNGEE. CDR3 protein: CASSGRETPGQFF. For the CDR3, the DNA is TGTGCCAGCAGCGGTAGGGAAACCCCTGGGCAGTTCTTC. Based on the CDR3 plus reference TRBV9 and TRBJ2-1, the full variable domain is DSGVTQTPKHLITATGQRVTLRCSPRSGDLSVYWYQQSLDQGLQFLIQYYNGEERAKGNILERFSAQQFPDLHSELNLSSLELGDSALYFCASSGRETPGQFFGPGTRLTVL.

The chain has TRBV13 and TRBJ2-1; D is perhaps TRBD1 (5 bases). V lost 7 bases and J 5 bases, leaving 15 bases between the germline ends. Looked up from germline, CDR1 is PRHDT and CDR2 is FYEKMQ (reference sequence). This CDR3 spans 14 amino acids. The CDR3 DNA sequence: TGTGCCAGCACCCCCCCCAGGGTCCACAATGAGCAGTTCTTC. As protein: CASTPPRVHNEQFF.

About this clone: Other DNA sequences in the sample encode the same CDR3. This chain joins TRBV4-1 and TRBJ2-3; D uncertain. CDR1 and CDR2 (germline): MGHRA, YSYEKL. CDR3 size: 14 residues. Trimming left V 1 base short and J 4 bases short, with 9 bases between. The CDR3 region has the DNA TGCGCCAGCAGCCAAGCCCCTAGGGCAGATACGCAGTATTTT. Translating it yields CASSQAPRADTQYF.

This rearrangement joins TRBV9 to TRBJ2-1; 12 bases map to TRBD1. After removal of 3 bases from V and 8 bases from J, the junction contained 6 bases not matched to a gene. Germline V gene data show CDR1 as SGDLS and CDR2 as YYNGEE. The CDR3 is 15 amino acids. Here the CDR3 DNA reads TGTGCCAGCAGCGGGGGACAGGGGGCAAGGGATGAGCAGTTCTTC. This codes for CASSGGQGARDEQFF.

The genes are TRBV11-2 and TRBJ2-1; 14 bases align to TRBD2. The CDR3 is made up of 17 amino acids. J was trimmed by 2 bases and V by 1 base; bases with no gene match: 1. Germline CDR1 reads SGHAT; CDR2 reads FQNNGV. CDR3 protein: CASSLGGLAGAYNEQFF. CDR3 nucleotides: TGTGCCAGCAGCTTAGGGGGACTAGCGGGAGCCTACAATGAGCAGTTCTTC.

V is TRBV6-1 and J is TRBJ2-2; TRBD2 aligns across 9 bases. The V segment lost 1 base and the J segment 3 bases; nucleotides outside the gene matches: 9. CDR3 length: 18 residues. Germline V gives CDR1 MNHNS, CDR2 SASEGT. The CDR3 protein is CASSEGMRGRADTGELFF. In nucleotides, the CDR3 is TGTGCCAGCAGTGAAGGAATGCGCGGGAGGGCAGACACCGGGGAGCTGTTTTTT.

J is TRBJ2-3 and V is TRBV5-1; the match to TRBD2 covers 7 bases. V was pared by 2 bases and J by 5 bases, with 5 bases of the junction left unmatched. The CDR3 is 14 residues long. Germline V CDR1 and CDR2: SGHRS, YFSETQ. CDR3 in DNA: TGCGCCAGCAGCTTCGCGGGAGTTGGAGATACGCAGTATTTT. Translating it yields CASSFAGVGDTQYF.

The rearrangement links TRBV11-2 to TRBJ2-3; D is perhaps TRBD2 (6 bases). This CDR3 region has 14 residues. Trimming removed 5 bases at V and 7 bases at J, with 16 bases between. The germline V gene encodes CDR1 SGHAT and CDR2 FQNNGV. CDR3 nucleotides: TGTGCCAGCAGCCTCGTATCGGGGGTCCATACGCAGTATTTT. It yields the protein CASSLVSGVHTQYF.

As concerns this clone: One junction end does not reproduce the germline sequence, and a read error may be involved. This rearrangement joins TRBV19 to TRBJ2-7, with D perhaps assigned TRBD1 or TRBD2 (5 bases each). Germline lookup yields CDR1 LNHDA and CDR2 SQIVND (reference sequence). CDR3 size: 16 residues. CDR3 sequence reads: CASTATIGTPGFDLHF. CDR3 nucleotide sequence: TGTGCCAGTACCGCCACCATAGGGACCCCTGGTTTCGACCTTCACTTC.

CDR3 DNA sequence: TGTGCCAGCAGTTTAGTGGCTAACCTCGGCAATGAGCAGTTCTTC. Its protein is CASSLVANLGNEQFF. This chain uses TRBV27 with TRBJ2-1, with D unclear. CDR1 MNHEY and CDR2 SMNVEV come from the germline V gene (reference sequence). This CDR3 spans 15 amino acids. The V gene lost 2 bases and the J gene lost 6 bases, with 14 bases spanning the gap.

The V and J genes are TRBV7-9 and TRBJ1-1, with D perhaps matching TRBD1 (6 bases). This CDR3 has 16 residues. Germline lookup yields CDR1 SEHNR and CDR2 FQNEAQ (reference sequence). Trimming cost V 2 bases and J 1 base, with 14 bases left between them. The CDR3 reads CASSLRQGSRNTEAFF. CDR3 bases: TGTGCCAGCAGCTTAAGGCAGGGGTCGAGGAACACTGAAGCTTTCTTT.

The chain is built from TRBV29-1 and TRBJ2-5; D is unresolved. CDR1 and CDR2 from the germline V gene are SQVTM and ANQGSEA. This CDR3 has 14 residues. V was trimmed by 4 bases and J by 3 bases, leaving 15 bases between them. The CDR3 is CSVARVAIEETQYF. The CDR3 DNA sequence: TGCAGCGTTGCCCGGGTAGCCATCGAAGAGACCCAGTACTTC.

J is TRBJ2-7 and V is TRBV6-1; either TRBD1 or TRBD2 may supply D (5 bases each). Germline V CDR1 and CDR2: MNHNS, SASEGT. The V end lost 7 bases, the J end lost 0 bases, and 10 bases lay between the germline ends. The CDR3 covers 13 residues. This CDR3 reads CASKSGTSYEQYF. The CDR3 DNA follows: TGTGCCAGCAAATCCGGGACCTCCTACGAGCAGTACTTC.

The genes are TRBV6-5 and TRBJ1-1; 8 bases align to TRBD1. The CDR3 covers 14 residues. Germline assignment: CDR1 MNHEY and CDR2 SVGAGI. The V segment lost 2 bases and the J segment 3 bases; nucleotides outside the gene matches: 2. The CDR3: CASSYNRGDTEAFF. CDR3 DNA: TGTGCCAGCAGTTACAACAGGGGGGACACTGAAGCTTTCTTT.

The CDR3 nucleotides are TGCAGCGTTCCCCTAGTCGGTGTATCCTACAATGAGCAGTTCTTC. Amino acid sequence: CSVPLVGVSYNEQFF. V is TRBV29-1 and J is TRBJ2-1; D remains unclear. This CDR3 has 15 residues. V was shortened by 5 bases and J by 1 base, with 15 bases between the two germline ends. Germline values: CDR1 SQVTM, CDR2 ANQGSEA.

This clone was detected only once. The chain uses TRBV7-6 and TRBJ2-1, with unresolved D. The CDR3 has 12 amino acids. The V end lost 3 bases, the J end lost 5 bases, and 5 bases lay between the germline ends. CDR1 SGHVS and CDR2 FNYEAQ come from the germline V gene. The CDR3 here is CASSLVNNEQFF. In DNA form, the CDR3 reads TGTGCCAGCAGCTTGGTAAACAATGAGCAGTTCTTC.

In its sample, this clone was seen a few times. The chain has TRBV10-3 and TRBJ2-7; 10 bases are a match to TRBD2. After removal of 0 bases from V and 3 bases from J, the junction contained 2 bases not matched to a gene. Germline V gene data show CDR1 as ENHRY and CDR2 as SYGVKD. The length of the CDR3 is 15 residues. CDR3 sequence: CAISESLAGVYEQYF. The CDR3 DNA follows: TGTGCCATCAGTGAGTCCCTAGCGGGAGTCTACGAGCAGTACTTC.